Following are 12 T cell receptor beta chains from one sample sequenced in a study of monozygotic twins with cystic fibrosis. This table comes from immunoSEQ multiplex PCR, and its TCRdb copy is limited to in-frame clones, with some not included. The data contain about 36,000 clones, 84% of them singletons. The sample taken for sequencing was blood. The receptor source for this set is a girl aged 2 to 10 with cystic fibrosis.

The chain carries TRBV5-1 and TRBJ2-5; no firm D call. Looked up from germline, CDR1 is SGHRS and CDR2 is YFSETQ. Trimming shortened V by 5 bases and J by 5 bases, and 16 bases separated the two germline ends. The length of the CDR3 is 14 residues. The CDR3 here is CASRRSGIGETQYF. The DNA for the CDR3 is TGCGCCAGCAGACGGTCTGGGATTGGGGAGACCCAGTACTTC.

This clone was seen only once. The chain carries TRBV7-9 and TRBJ2-3, with 9 bases identical to TRBD1. V gave up 5 bases and J gave up 4 bases; unmatched junction bases: 7. This CDR3 comprises 15 residues. Germline assignment: CDR1 SEHNR and CDR2 FQNEAQ (reference sequence). The CDR3 sequence is CASSPRDRDPDTQYF. CDR3 sequence (DNA): TGTGCCAGCAGCCCCCGGGACAGGGACCCAGATACGCAGTATTTT. Complete variable domain (other parts from reference TRBV7-9 and TRBJ2-3): DTGVSQNPRHKITKRGQNVTFRCDPISEHNRLYWYRQTLGQGPEFLTYFQNEAQLEKSRLLSDRFSAERPKGSFSTLEIQRTEQGDSAMYLCASSPRDRDPDTQYFGPGTRLTVL.

A single count supports this clone. This chain joins TRBV5-1 and TRBJ2-1, with a tentative D call TRBD1 (5 bases). V shed 0 bases and J shed 2 bases, with 6 bases lying between them. The CDR3 has 14 residues. Germline assignment: CDR1 SGHRS and CDR2 YFSETQ. The CDR3 loop is CASSLGQPYNEQFF. The CDR3 DNA reads TGCGCCAGCAGCTTGGGACAGCCCTACAATGAGCAGTTCTTC.

This clone showed up just once. CDR3 residues: CAWSEQGHAPLHF. In nucleotides, the CDR3 is TGTGCCTGGAGTGAACAGGGTCACGCACCCCTCCACTTT. This rearrangement joins TRBV30 to TRBJ1-6; tentative D call: TRBD1 (6 bases). CDR3 length equals 13 residues. Germline CDR1 reads GTSNPN; CDR2 reads SVGIG (reference sequence). Trimming removed 1 base from V and 11 bases from J, with 12 bases in between. Complete variable domain (other parts from reference TRBV30 and TRBJ1-6): SQTIHQWPATLVQPVGSPLSLECTVEGTSNPNLYWYRQAAGRGLQLLFYSVGIGQISSEVPQNLSASRPQDRQFILSSKKLLLSDSGFYLCAWSEQGHAPLHFGNGTRLTVT.

The chain has TRBV2 and TRBJ2-5, with 10 positions matching TRBD1. J gave up 0 bases and V 6 bases, and 4 bases lay outside the gene matches. The CDR3 covers 15 residues. Germline values: CDR1 SNHLY, CDR2 FYNNEI. The CDR3 loop is CASSRDRGYQETQYF. CDR3 DNA sequence: TGTGCCAGCAGCCGGGACAGGGGTTACCAAGAGACCCAGTACTTC.

This clone was seen only once. The junction shows a germline mismatch at one end, possibly a read error. This chain's CDR3 is CAGSLDRDGNTIYF. CDR3 nucleotides: TGTGCCGGCTCACTCGACAGGGACGGAAACACCATATATTTT. This rearrangement joins TRBV18 to TRBJ1-3; 7 nucleotides align to TRBD1. Per germline, CDR1 KGHSH and CDR2 LQKENI. The CDR3 totals 14 residues. The complete variable domain, with remaining parts taken from reference TRBV18 and TRBJ1-3, reads NAGVMQNPRHLVRRRGQEARLRCSPMKGHSHVYWYRQLPEEGLKFMVYLQKENIIDESGMPKERFSAEFPKEGPSILRIQQVVRGDSAAYFCAGSLDRDGNTIYFGEGSWLTVV.

A single count supports this clone. The rearrangement uses TRBV29-1 and TRBJ1-1, with a weak D call TRBD1 (6 bases). V dropped 6 bases and J dropped 11 bases, with 13 bases sitting between them. The length of the CDR3 is 10 residues. Germline V gene lookup returns CDR1 SQVTM and CDR2 ANQGSEA. CDR3 sequence reads: CSVGHGNAFF. In DNA form, the CDR3 reads TGCAGCGTGGGACACGGAAATGCTTTCTTT. Variable domain in full (rest from reference TRBV29-1 and TRBJ1-1): SAVISQKPSRDICQRGTSLTIQCQVDSQVTMMFWYRQQPGQSLTLIATANQGSEATYESGFVIDKFPISRPNLTFSTLTVSNMSPEDSSIYLCSVGHGNAFFGQGTRLTVV.

This rearrangement joins TRBV6-5 to TRBJ1-1; D is perhaps TRBD1 (6 bases). CDR3 size: 15 residues. CDR1 and CDR2 from the germline V gene are MNHEY and SVGAGI. V was shortened by 4 bases and J by 5 bases, with 17 bases between the two germline ends. The CDR3 is CASSSRAGEKTEAFF. The CDR3 DNA reads TGTGCCAGCAGTTCGAGGGCAGGGGAGAAAACTGAAGCTTTCTTT.

J is TRBJ1-2 and V is TRBV30; 7 bases agree with TRBD1. The germline V gene encodes CDR1 GTSNPN and CDR2 SVGIG (reference sequence). The CDR3 has 11 amino acids. Germline trimming cut 1 base from V and 10 bases from J; bases unmatched to any gene: 3. The DNA for the CDR3 is TGTGCCTGGAGTGGACAGGGAGTCTACACCTTC. This sequence encodes CAWSGQGVYTF.

The chain uses TRBV19 and TRBJ2-5, with D perhaps matching TRBD1 or TRBD2 (6 bases each). The germline V gene encodes CDR1 LNHDA and CDR2 SQIVND (reference sequence). The ends were cut back, 4 bases at V and 4 bases at J, with 16 bases in the middle. The CDR3 loop spans 15 amino acids. CDR3: CASSTGAGPRETQYF. CDR3 sequence (DNA): TGTGCCAGTAGTACGGGGGCGGGGCCTCGAGAGACCCAGTACTTC.

This clone was observed a few times. The chain carries TRBV29-1 and TRBJ1-2; D is possibly TRBD1 (5 bases). Trimming cost V 3 bases and J 10 bases, with 6 bases left between them. This CDR3 has 9 residues. Germline V gene data show CDR1 as SQVTM and CDR2 as ANQGSEA. The CDR3 nucleotides are TGCAGCGTTGAGGGGGTCTACACCTTC. Its translation: CSVEGVYTF.

This clone was picked up a small number of times. The chain links TRBV18 to TRBJ1-5, with a possible D match to TRBD1 (6 bases). The length of the CDR3 is 16 residues. CDR1 is KGHSH, CDR2 LQKENI, per germline. V lost 3 bases and J lost 1, with 13 bases in between. The CDR3 region has the DNA TGTGCCAGCTCACCCCCGGGAAGGGGGAGCAATCAGCCCCAGCATTTT. It yields the protein CASSPPGRGSNQPQHF.